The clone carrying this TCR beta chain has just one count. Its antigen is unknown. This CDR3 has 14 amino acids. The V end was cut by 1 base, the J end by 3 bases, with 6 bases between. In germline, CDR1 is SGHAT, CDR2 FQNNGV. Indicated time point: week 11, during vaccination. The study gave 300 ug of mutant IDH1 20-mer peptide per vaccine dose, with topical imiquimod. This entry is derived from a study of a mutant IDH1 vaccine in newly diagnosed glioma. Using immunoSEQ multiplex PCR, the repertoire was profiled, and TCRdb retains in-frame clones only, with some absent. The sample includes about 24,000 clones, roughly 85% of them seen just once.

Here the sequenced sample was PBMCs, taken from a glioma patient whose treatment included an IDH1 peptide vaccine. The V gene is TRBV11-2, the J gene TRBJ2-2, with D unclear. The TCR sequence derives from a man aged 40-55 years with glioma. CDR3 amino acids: CASSLGLDTGELFF. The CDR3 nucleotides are TGTGCCAGCAGCTTAGGGCTGGACACCGGGGAGCTGTTTTTT.